The clone carrying this T cell receptor (beta chain) occurred a few times. No antigen is known for it. It was with unique molecular identifiers that the TCRbeta library was prepared. A single record per CDR3 protein comes from TCRdb applying MiXCR to the PCR reads. The data show around 670,000 distinct CDR3 sequences, about an eighth seen once. These data are taken from a study of T-cell reconstitution after alpha-beta-depleted transplantation in children. Study-wide findings and caveats: Two months or so post-transplant, alpha-beta T cells reportedly derived from several hundred expanded graft clones. T cells produced anew were the main source of T-cell counts and diversity one year after transplant.

Germline V gene data show CDR1 as SGHRS and CDR2 as YFSETQ. The CDR3 spans 15 residues. The V and J ends lost 3 bases and 2 bases respectively, with 13 bases between them. V and J are TRBV5-1 and TRBJ2-3; no definite D call. The sequence was obtained from a girl aged 2-10 years with congenital amegakaryocytic thrombocytopenia, due to receive a stem cell transplant. This material consisted of PBMCs, taken before TCRalphabeta/CD19-depleted stem cell transplant. The CDR3 DNA is TGCGCCAGCAGCTCTCAAGAATCCTCCACAGATACGCAGTATTTT. It codes for CASSSQESSTDTQYF.